This record concerns one T cell receptor beta chain sequence. Antigen unknown. The sample belongs to a study of PD-1 blockade in classical Hodgkin lymphoma. Study-level background: Intravenous infusions of nivolumab 3 mg/kg reached patients every 2 weeks. Findings and caveats of the study: Newly diagnosed patients and complete responders had comparable diversity at baseline. Compared with baseline, CD4+ but not CD8+ TCR diversity had risen significantly by C4D1.

Clones were read by immunoSEQ multiplex PCR, and TCRdb kept only the in-frame ones, dropping some. The data contain 46,000 or so clones, almost 90% of them singletons. The CDR3 spans 15 residues. Trimming left V 3 bases short and J 3 bases short, with 15 bases between. Germline CDR1 is MGHDK and CDR2 is SYGVNS. All patients relapsed after autologous stem cell transplantation, and brentuximab vedotin exposure varied. The chain has TRBV25-1 and TRBJ2-7, with D uncertain. The sequence derives from a human donor with classical Hodgkin lymphoma. Here the sequenced sample was peripheral blood mononuclear cells (PBMCs), taken at baseline. CDR3 amino acids: CASSDRVARDYEQYF. CDR3 DNA: TGTGCCAGCAGTGACCGGGTTGCAAGGGACTACGAGCAGTACTTC.